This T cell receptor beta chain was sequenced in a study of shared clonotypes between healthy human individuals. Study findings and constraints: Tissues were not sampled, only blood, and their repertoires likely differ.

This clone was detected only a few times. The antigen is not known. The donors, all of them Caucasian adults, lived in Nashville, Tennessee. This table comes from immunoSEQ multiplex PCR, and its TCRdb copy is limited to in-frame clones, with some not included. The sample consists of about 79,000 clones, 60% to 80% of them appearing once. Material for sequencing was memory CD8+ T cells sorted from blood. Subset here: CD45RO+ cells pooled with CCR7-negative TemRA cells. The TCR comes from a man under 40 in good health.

The CDR3 region is CASSPTSGRWNEQFF. DNA of the CDR3: TGTGCCAGCAGCCCGACTAGCGGGAGGTGGAATGAGCAGTTCTTC. This chain joins TRBV5-8 and TRBJ2-1; 13 nucleotides align to TRBD2. V was clipped by 4 bases and J by 7 bases; unmatched bases: 5. The CDR3 covers 15 residues. In germline, CDR1 is SGHTS, CDR2 YDEGEE.